Shown below are 12 T cell receptor beta chains from a single sample sequenced in a study of cytomegalovirus exposure and HLA in healthy donors. PCR primers comprised 60 Vbeta and 13 Jbeta primers. The protocol was immunoSEQ multiplex PCR, while the TCRdb copy is restricted to in-frame clones and leaves out a portion. The sample includes 150,000 to 200,000 clones, more than 75% of them seen just once. Sequenced material: PBMCs. Receptors were obtained from a girl aged 5-17 years in good health and CMV-seropositive.

The V and J genes are TRBV5-4 and TRBJ2-7; D is ambiguous. There are 13 residues in the CDR3. V was shortened by 6 bases and J by 0 bases, with 10 bases between the two germline ends. The V gene's germline CDR1 is SGHNT and CDR2 YYREEE (reference sequence). CDR3 region: CASTITPSYEQYF. CDR3 nucleotides: TGTGCCAGCACCATAACTCCCTCCTACGAGCAGTACTTC.

The genes are TRBV5-1 and TRBJ2-5; the D gene is possibly TRBD2 (5 bases). Germline loops: CDR1 SGHRS, CDR2 YFSETQ. The CDR3 contains 14 residues. Trimming pared 1 base from V and 5 bases from J, leaving 12 bases between. CDR3 in amino acids: CASSLRSGGETQYF. The CDR3 bases are TGCGCCAGCAGCTTGAGGTCTGGCGGGGAGACCCAGTACTTC.

V and J are TRBV7-2 and TRBJ2-7; 11 bases align to TRBD2. Germline V gives CDR1 SGHTA, CDR2 FQGNSA. The CDR3 runs to 13 residues. V gave up 6 bases and J gave up 4 bases; unmatched junction bases: 2. The CDR3 DNA follows: TGTGCCAGCAGTTGGACTAGCGGGTACGAGCAGTACTTC. Protein product: CASSWTSGYEQYF.

V usage is TRBV7-9 and J usage is TRBJ1-5, with a weak D call TRBD1 (6 bases). Germline V gene lookup returns CDR1 SEHNR and CDR2 FQNEAQ (reference sequence). Trimming removed 0 bases from V and 6 bases from J, with 9 bases in between. This CDR3 is built from 14 residues. As DNA, the CDR3 is TGTGCCAGCAGCTTAGCGGGGGCGGGTCAGCCCCAGCATTTT. Translating gives CASSLAGAGQPQHF.

This clone was observed a few times. The rearrangement joins TRBV5-4 to TRBJ1-1; TRBD1 is a possible D gene (6 bases). This CDR3 is built from 18 residues. Germline values: CDR1 SGHNT, CDR2 YYREEE (reference sequence). V lost 3 bases to trimming and J lost 2 bases, with 23 bases between them. CDR3 coding DNA: TGTGCCAGCAGCTCCGGACGCGGGGGTGGGGGCGCTAACACTGAAGCTTTCTTT. This sequence encodes CASSSGRGGGGANTEAFF.

The chain recombines TRBV27 with TRBJ2-2, with D tentatively TRBD1 (6 bases). The CDR3 length is 14 residues. Trimming stripped 6 bases from V and 6 bases from J, with 14 bases between. The germline CDR1 and CDR2 sequences are MNHEY and SMNVEV (reference sequence). Written as DNA, the CDR3 is TGTGCCAGCAGGGACAGTCGGAGGTCCGGGGAGCTGTTTTTT. Protein sequence: CASRDSRRSGELFF.

V gene TRBV5-4 combines with J gene TRBJ2-7, with unresolved D. The CDR3 sequence is 13 residues long. Germline values: CDR1 SGHNT, CDR2 YYREEE (reference sequence). V lost 4 bases, J lost 2 bases, and 10 bases lay in between. Written as DNA, the CDR3 is TGTGCCAGCAGCACCTACCCCCCCTACGAGCAGTACTTC. Translating it yields CASSTYPPYEQYF. Using reference TRBV5-4 and TRBJ2-7 for the parts outside the CDR3, the full variable domain is ETGVTQSPTHLIKTRGQQVTLRCSSQSGHNTVSWYQQALGQGPQFIFQYYREEENGRGNFPPRFSGLQFPNYSSELNVNALELDDSALYLCASSTYPPYEQYFGPGTRLTVT.

The count of this clone is one. The chain joins TRBV19 to TRBJ1-2; no firm D call. Trimming took off 1 base at V and 2 bases at J, with 11 bases between the two ends. Germline lookup yields CDR1 LNHDA and CDR2 SQIVND (reference sequence). This CDR3 is 15 amino acids long. This chain's CDR3 is CASSIGASPNYGYTF. The CDR3 region has the DNA TGTGCCAGTAGTATAGGGGCCAGCCCAAACTATGGCTACACCTTC.

CDR3 amino acids: CASSLDRVGNSEQYF. DNA for the CDR3: TGCGCCAGCAGCCTCGACAGGGTAGGGAACTCCGAGCAGTACTTC. The chain is built from TRBV5-1 and TRBJ2-7; 7 bases fit TRBD1. The CDR3 consists of 15 residues. Germline V gene data show CDR1 as SGHRS and CDR2 as YFSETQ. V shed 4 bases and J 6 bases; nucleotides not matched to a gene: 13.

This clone was observed a handful of times. The CDR3 DNA is TGTGCCAGCTGTTTATTTCCGGGACTGATGAACACTGAAGCTTTCTTT. Protein sequence: CASCLFPGLMNTEAFF. This sequence joins TRBV2 and TRBJ1-1; D is perhaps TRBD1 (5 bases). With 8 bases removed from V and 0 bases from J, the gap between germline ends came to 19 bases. There are 16 residues in the CDR3. CDR1 and CDR2 from the germline V gene are SNHLY and FYNNEI.

CDR3 in amino acids: CAISERRGDQPQHF. DNA for the CDR3: TGTGCCATCAGTGAGAGGCGTGGAGATCAGCCCCAGCATTTT. The chain combines TRBV10-3 with TRBJ1-5; no firm D call. V lost 2 bases, J lost 5 bases, and 10 bases lay in between. Germline CDR1 reads ENHRY; CDR2 reads SYGVKD. CDR3 length equals 14 residues.

The V and J genes are TRBV6-5 and TRBJ2-1; 8 bases agree with TRBD1. The CDR3 sequence is 15 residues long. From germline, CDR1 is MNHEY and CDR2 SVGAGI. Trimming at V came to 7 bases and at J to 3 bases, leaving 8 bases not matched to a gene. Here the CDR3 DNA reads TGTGCCAGCATGCGTCAGGGGGCATACTACAATGAGCAGTTCTTC. Encoded protein: CASMRQGAYYNEQFF.